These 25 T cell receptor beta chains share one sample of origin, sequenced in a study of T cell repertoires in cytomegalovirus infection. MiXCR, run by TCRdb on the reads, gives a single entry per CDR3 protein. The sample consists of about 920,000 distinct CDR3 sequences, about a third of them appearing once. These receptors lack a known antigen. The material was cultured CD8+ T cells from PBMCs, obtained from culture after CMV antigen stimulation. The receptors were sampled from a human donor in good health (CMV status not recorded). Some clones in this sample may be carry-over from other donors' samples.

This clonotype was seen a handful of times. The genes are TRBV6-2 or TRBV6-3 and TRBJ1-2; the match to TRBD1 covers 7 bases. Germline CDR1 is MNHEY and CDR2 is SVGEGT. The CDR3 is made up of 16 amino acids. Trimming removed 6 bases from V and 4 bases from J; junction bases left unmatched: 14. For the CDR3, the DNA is TGTGCCAGCAGACCTTTGGGTATGGACAGGTCCTATGGCTACACCTTC. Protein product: CASRPLGMDRSYGYTF.

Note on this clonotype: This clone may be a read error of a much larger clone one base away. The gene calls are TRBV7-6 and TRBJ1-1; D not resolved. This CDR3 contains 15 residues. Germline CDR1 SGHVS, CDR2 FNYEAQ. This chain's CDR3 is CASSASATAFTDAFF. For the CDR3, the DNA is TGTGCCAGCAGCGCAAGTGCGACGGCGTTCACTGACGCTTTCTTT.

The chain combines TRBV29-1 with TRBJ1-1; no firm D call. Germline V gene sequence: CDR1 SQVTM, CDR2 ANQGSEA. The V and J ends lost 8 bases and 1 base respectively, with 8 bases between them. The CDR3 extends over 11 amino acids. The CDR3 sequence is CSIGTNTEAFF. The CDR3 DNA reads TGCAGCATCGGAACGAACACTGAAGCTTTCTTT.

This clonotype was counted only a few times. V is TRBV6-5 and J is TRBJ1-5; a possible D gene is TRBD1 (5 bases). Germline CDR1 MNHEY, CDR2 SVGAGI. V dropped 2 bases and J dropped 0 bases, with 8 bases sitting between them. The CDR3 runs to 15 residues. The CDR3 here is CASSYGTASNQPQHF. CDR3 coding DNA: TGTGCCAGCAGTTACGGGACGGCTAGCAATCAGCCCCAGCATTTT.

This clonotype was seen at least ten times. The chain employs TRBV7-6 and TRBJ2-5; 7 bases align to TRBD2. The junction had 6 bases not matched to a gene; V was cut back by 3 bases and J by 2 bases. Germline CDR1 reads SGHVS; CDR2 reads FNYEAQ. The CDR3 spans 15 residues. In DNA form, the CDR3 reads TGTGCCAGCAGCTTTCAGCGGGGACGGCAAGAGACCCAGTACTTC. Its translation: CASSFQRGRQETQYF. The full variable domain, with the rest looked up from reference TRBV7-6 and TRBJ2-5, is GAGVSQSPRYKVTKRGQDVALRCDPISGHVSLYWYRQALGQGPEFLTYFNYEAQQDKSGLPNDRFSAERPEGSISTLTIQRTEQRDSAMYRCASSFQRGRQETQYFGPGTRLLVL.

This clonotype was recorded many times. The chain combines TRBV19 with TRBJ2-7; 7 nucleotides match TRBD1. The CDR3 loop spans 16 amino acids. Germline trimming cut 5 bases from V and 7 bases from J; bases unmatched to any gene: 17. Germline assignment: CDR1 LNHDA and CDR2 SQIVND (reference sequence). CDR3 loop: CASSPLAGTVGWEQYV. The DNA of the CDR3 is TGTGCCAGTAGTCCTTTAGCCGGGACAGTCGGATGGGAGCAGTACGTC.

CDR3 region: CASSSGENYGYTF. The CDR3 region has the DNA TGTGCCAGCAGTTCTGGGGAAAACTATGGCTACACCTTC. The chain carries TRBV12-3 or TRBV12-4 and TRBJ1-2; D call uncertain. V was cut by 4 bases and J by 2 bases, with 8 bases left in between. The CDR3 has 13 residues.

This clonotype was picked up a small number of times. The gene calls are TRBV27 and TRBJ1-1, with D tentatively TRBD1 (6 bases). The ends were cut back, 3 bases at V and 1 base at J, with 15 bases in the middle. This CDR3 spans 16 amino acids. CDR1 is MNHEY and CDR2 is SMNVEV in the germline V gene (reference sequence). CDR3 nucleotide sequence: TGTGCCAGCAGTTTTTTGGGGGCCCGCGGGAACACTGAAGCTTTCTTT. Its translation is CASSFLGARGNTEAFF.

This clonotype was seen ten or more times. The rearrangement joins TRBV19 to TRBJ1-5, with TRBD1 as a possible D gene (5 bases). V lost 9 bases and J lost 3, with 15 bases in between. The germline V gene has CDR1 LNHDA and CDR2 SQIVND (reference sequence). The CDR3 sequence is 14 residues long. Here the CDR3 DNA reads TGTGCCAGCAGCTCGAGGGGTTCCAATCAGCCCCAGCATTTT. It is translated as CASSSRGSNQPQHF.

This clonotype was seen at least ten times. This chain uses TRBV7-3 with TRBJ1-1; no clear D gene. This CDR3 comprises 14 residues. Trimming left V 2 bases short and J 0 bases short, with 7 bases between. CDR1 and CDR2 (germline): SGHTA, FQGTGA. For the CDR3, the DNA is TGTGCCAGCAGCTTATCCCCCATGAACACTGAAGCTTTCTTT. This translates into CASSLSPMNTEAFF.

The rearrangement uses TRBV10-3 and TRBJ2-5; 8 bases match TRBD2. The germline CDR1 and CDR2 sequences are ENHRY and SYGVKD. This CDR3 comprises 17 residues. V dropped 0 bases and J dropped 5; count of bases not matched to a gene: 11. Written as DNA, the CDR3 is TGTGCCATCAGTGAGTCAACGGGACTAGTCTTAAGGGAGACCCAGTACTTC. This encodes CAISESTGLVLRETQYF.

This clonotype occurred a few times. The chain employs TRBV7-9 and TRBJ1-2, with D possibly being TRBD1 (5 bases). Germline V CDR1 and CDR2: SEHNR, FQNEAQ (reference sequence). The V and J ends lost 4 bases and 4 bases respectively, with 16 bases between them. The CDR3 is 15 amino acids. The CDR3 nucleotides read TGTGCCAGCAGCTCTCTTCTCGGGGGATCCTATGGCTACACCTTC. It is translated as CASSSLLGGSYGYTF.

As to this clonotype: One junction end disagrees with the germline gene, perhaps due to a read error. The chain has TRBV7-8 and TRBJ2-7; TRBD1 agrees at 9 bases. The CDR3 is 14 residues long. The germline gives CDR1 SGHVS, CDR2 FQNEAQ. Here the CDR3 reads CVSSLGQGTHEQYF. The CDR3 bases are TGTGTCAGCAGCTTAGGACAGGGGACCCACGAGCAGTACTTC.

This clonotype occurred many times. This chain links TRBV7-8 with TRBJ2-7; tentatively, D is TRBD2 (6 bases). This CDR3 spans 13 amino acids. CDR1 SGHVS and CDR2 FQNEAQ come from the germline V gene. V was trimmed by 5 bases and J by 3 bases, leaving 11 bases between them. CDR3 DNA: TGTGCCAGCAGCCCCGGGGGACGCTACGAGCAGTACTTC. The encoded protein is CASSPGGRYEQYF. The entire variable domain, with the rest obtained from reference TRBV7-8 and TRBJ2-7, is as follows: GAGVSQSPRYKVAKRGQDVALRCDPISGHVSLFWYQQALGQGPEFLTYFQNEAQLDKSGLPSDRFFAERPEGSVSTLKIQRTQQEDSAVYLCASSPGGRYEQYFGPGTRLTVT.

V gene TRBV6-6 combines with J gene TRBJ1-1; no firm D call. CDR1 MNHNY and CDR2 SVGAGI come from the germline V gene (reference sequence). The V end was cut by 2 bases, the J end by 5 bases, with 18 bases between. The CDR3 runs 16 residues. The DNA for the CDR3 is TGTGCCAGCAGTTACCTCATAACACGGGATGGGACTGAAGCTTTCTTT. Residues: CASSYLITRDGTEAFF.

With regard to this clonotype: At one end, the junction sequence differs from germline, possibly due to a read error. CDR3: CTSSYSVGTDYYGYTF. The DNA for the CDR3 is TGTACCAGCAGTTACTCAGTAGGGACGGATTACTATGGCTACACCTTC. The chain carries TRBV6-2 or TRBV6-3 and TRBJ1-2, with a weak D call TRBD1 (5 bases). The CDR3 extends over 16 amino acids. The germline gives CDR1 MNHEY, CDR2 SVGEGT.

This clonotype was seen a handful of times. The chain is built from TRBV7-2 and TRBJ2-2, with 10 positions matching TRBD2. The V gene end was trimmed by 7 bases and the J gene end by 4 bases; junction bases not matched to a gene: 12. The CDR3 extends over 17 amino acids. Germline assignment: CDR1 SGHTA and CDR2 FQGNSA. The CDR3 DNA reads TGTGCCAGCACCGGATGGTACAGCGGGGGGGCCACCGGGGAGCTGTTTTTT. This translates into CASTGWYSGGATGELFF.

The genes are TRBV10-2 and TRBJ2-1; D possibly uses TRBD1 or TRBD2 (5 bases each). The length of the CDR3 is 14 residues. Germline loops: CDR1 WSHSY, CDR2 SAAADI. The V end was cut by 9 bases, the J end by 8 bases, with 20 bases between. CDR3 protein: CASIGPGEGDEQFF. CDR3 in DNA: TGCGCCAGTATCGGACCCGGGGAAGGGGATGAGCAGTTCTTC.

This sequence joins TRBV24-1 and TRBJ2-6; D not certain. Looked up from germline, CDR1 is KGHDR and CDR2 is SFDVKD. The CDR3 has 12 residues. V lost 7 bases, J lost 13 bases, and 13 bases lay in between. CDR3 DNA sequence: TGTGCCACCAGCCCCGAGTGGGGAGTCCTGACTTTC. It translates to CATSPEWGVLTF.

The CDR3 nucleotides read TGTGCCAGCAGCCAAGCTCCTAGCGGGGCAAGGGGTACGCAGTATTTT. Translation: CASSQAPSGARGTQYF. This chain connects TRBV4-2 to TRBJ2-3, with 9 bases that match TRBD2. The CDR3 has 16 residues. Germline trimming cut 1 base from V and 8 bases from J; bases unmatched to any gene: 10. Germline values: CDR1 LGHNA, CDR2 YNFKEQ.

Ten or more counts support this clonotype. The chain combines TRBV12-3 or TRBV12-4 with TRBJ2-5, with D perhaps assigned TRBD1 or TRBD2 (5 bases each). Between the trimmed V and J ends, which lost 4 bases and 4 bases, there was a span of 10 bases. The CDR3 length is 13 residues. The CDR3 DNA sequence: TGTGCCAGCAGTTCCCCGGGGCCAGAGACCCAGTACTTC. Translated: CASSSPGPETQYF.

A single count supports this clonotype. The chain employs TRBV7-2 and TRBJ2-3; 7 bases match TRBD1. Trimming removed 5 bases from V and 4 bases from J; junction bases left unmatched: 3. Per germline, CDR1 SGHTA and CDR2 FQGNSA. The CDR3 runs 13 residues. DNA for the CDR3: TGTGCCAGCAGCAAAGACAGGGCAGATACGCAGTATTTT. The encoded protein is CASSKDRADTQYF.

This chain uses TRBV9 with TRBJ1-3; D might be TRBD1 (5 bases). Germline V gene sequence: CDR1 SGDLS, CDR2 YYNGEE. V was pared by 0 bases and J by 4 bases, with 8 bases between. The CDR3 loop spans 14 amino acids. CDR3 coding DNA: TGTGCCAGCAGCGTAGGGGACGGAGGAAACACCATATATTTT. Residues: CASSVGDGGNTIYF.

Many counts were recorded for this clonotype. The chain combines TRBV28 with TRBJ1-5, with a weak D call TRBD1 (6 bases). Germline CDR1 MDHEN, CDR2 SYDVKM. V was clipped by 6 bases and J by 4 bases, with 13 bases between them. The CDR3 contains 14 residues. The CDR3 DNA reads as TGTGCCAGCAGCTTAACGGGGGCGAATCAGCCCCAGCATTTT. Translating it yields CASSLTGANQPQHF.

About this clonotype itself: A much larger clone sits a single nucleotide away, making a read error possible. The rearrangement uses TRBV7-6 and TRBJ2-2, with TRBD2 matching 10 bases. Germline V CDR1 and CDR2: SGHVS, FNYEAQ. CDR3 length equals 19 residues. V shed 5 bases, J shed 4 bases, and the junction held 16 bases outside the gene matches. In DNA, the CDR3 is TGTGCCAGCAGCCCAGAGGTTTCCCTAGCGGGGGACATCACCGGGGAGCTGTTTTTT. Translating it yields CASSPEVSLAGDITGELFF.